These T cell receptor beta chains were read from a single sample in a study of T cells in Graves' hyperthyroidism and ophthalmopathy. TCRdb recomputed calls from the multiplex PCR reads with MiXCR, one row per CDR3 protein. The profile covers a few hundred thousand distinct CDR3 sequences, with around 45% appearing a single time and around 20% taken by the ten largest. The sample comprised peripheral blood or thyroid tissue (not recorded which). Source of these receptors: an adult woman with Graves' disease, either hyperthyroidism or ophthalmopathy (not recorded which). CDR3s include the opening cysteine and the closing phenylalanine or tryptophan. The D gene is left open where the match is weak. A row's size may be missing; if present it is once, few, many or a size class.

v_call	clone_size	j_call	d_call	cdr3_nt	cdr3_aa
TRBV10-1	many	TRBJ2-5	TRBD2	TGCGCCAGCAGTGAATCACTAGCGGGAGGAATGGAGACCCAGTACTTC	CASSESLAGGMETQYF
TRBV6-1	.	TRBJ2-5	TRBD1	TGTGCCAGCAGTACCGCCGCTTCAGGGGGCCAAGGGACCCAGTACTTC	CASSTAASGGQGTQYF
TRBV29-1	.	TRBJ1-2	.	TGCAGCGTTGAGGAGGGATTGGGCTACACCTTC	CSVEEGLGYTF
TRBV7-9	.	TRBJ2-5	TRBD1	TGTGCCAGCAGGTTCGACAGGGAAAGGGAGACCCAGTACTTC	CASRFDRERETQYF
TRBV7-9	.	TRBJ1-5	.	TGTGCCACCAAGAATCTAGAGGGCATAGACGGCTTGTGGCCCCAGCATTTT	CATKNLEGIDGLWPQHF
TRBV5-6	.	TRBJ2-5	.	TGTGCCAGCAGCTTGGGGGTTAGGACCCAGTACTTC	CASSLGVRTQYF
TRBV7-9	many	TRBJ1-3	.	TGTGCCAGCAGCTTAGCCAAGGGGTACTCTGGAAACACCATATATTTT	CASSLAKGYSGNTIYF
TRBV7-8	.	TRBJ1-1	.	TGTGCCAGCAGCCCCAAGGGTTCTGAAGCTTTCTTT	CASSPKGSEAFF
TRBV5-1	many	TRBJ2-5	.	TGCGCCAGCAGCTTGGTAGGGCAGAACCAAGAGACCCAGTACTTC	CASSLVGQNQETQYF
TRBV29-1	.	TRBJ1-5	.	TGCAGCGTTGGATCCCAGCCCCAGCATTTT	CSVGSQPQHF
TRBV5-1	many	TRBJ2-6	.	TGCGCCAGCAGCCCCCTTCAGCAGGGCAGCTCTGGGGCCAACGTCCTGACTTTC	CASSPLQQGSSGANVLTF
TRBV7-9	.	TRBJ1-3	TRBD1	TGTGCCAGCAGCAGGCCAGGGACAGGGAACACCATATATTTT	CASSRPGTGNTIYF
TRBV2	few	TRBJ2-5	.	TGTGCCAGCAGTGTTTCAGGGGGGATGGAGACCCAGTACTTC	CASSVSGGMETQYF
TRBV7-3	many	TRBJ2-7	.	TGTGCCAGCAGCTTAGCCTCTGCCTACGAGCAGTACTTC	CASSLASAYEQYF
TRBV4-1	.	TRBJ2-5	.	TGCGCCAGCAGCCTACGTACCGGAGGGACCCCTAGAGAGACCCAGTACTTC	CASSLRTGGTPRETQYF
TRBV5-1	.	TRBJ1-1	TRBD1	TGCGCCAGCAGCGCCCGGGACAGGAATGAAGCTTTCTTT	CASSARDRNEAFF
TRBV6-1	many	TRBJ1-2	.	TGTGCCAGCAGTGAAGGGTTGACAGAGAATAACTATGGCTACACCTTC	CASSEGLTENNYGYTF
TRBV5-4	many	TRBJ1-1	TRBD1	TGTGCCAGCCGGACAGGAGACACTGAAGCTTTCTTT	CASRTGDTEAFF
TRBV28	few	TRBJ1-2	.	TGTGCCAGCACCTTAAAGAGCACCCACAGGGTAACGAATGGCTACACCTTC	CASTLKSTHRVTNGYTF
TRBV7-9	.	TRBJ1-2	TRBD1	TGTGCCAGCAGCCCCACCGGACAGGGGGCTGGTGGCTACACCTTC	CASSPTGQGAGGYTF
TRBV10-1	.	TRBJ2-7	TRBD2	TGCGCCAGCAGTCGAGCGGGAGGCTCCGAGCAGTACTTC	CASSRAGGSEQYF
TRBV20-1	many	TRBJ1-4	TRBD1	TGCAGTGCCAGAGCCTCCGGGACAGGGGATGAAAAACTGTTTTTT	CSARASGTGDEKLFF
TRBV7-6	.	TRBJ1-5	.	TGTGCCAGCAGTCCTACTAGCGGGGGCCTGGGGGCCCAGCATTTT	CASSPTSGGLGAQHF
TRBV25-1	few	TRBJ1-6	TRBD1	TGTGCCAGCAGTGGCCCCGGGACAGTAAATTCACCCCTCCACTTT	CASSGPGTVNSPLHF
TRBV2	many	TRBJ2-5	.	TGTGCCAGCAGTGAGGTTGGCGGCCAAGGGACCCAGTACTTC	CASSEVGGQGTQYF
TRBV20-1	.	TRBJ2-7	TRBD2	TGCAGTGCTAGGGGCCTAGCGGGAGAGGGGCAGTACTTC	CSARGLAGEGQYF
TRBV7-9	once	TRBJ1-1	.	TGTGCCAGCAGCCAATATGCTTTAGGGGAGGGAACTTTCTTT	CASSQYALGEGTFF
TRBV20-1	.	TRBJ1-1	.	TGCAGTGCTAGAGGTCTACATCCAGGGTCCACTGAAGCTTTCTTT	CSARGLHPGSTEAFF
TRBV9	many	TRBJ1-5	.	TGTGCCAGCAGCGTAGGGGGGCAAGGTCAGCCCCAGCATTTT	CASSVGGQGQPQHF
TRBV2	.	TRBJ2-2	.	TGTGCCAGCAGTGAGCCCACTAGCAAGAGACCAACCGGGGAGCTGTTTTTT	CASSEPTSKRPTGELFF